This record covers a single T cell receptor beta chain. Its specificity is not known. The data were obtained in a study of cytomegalovirus exposure and HLA in healthy donors. Study-wide results and limits: Trimming of TCR beta V- and J-genes showed a link, identified in a later analysis, to a missense DCLRE1C variant.

The PCR used 60 Vbeta and 13 Jbeta primers. Some clones are missing from TCRdb's copy, which holds only in-frame ones; the method was immunoSEQ multiplex PCR. Among about 120,000 clones, less than 65% were seen once, and the ten largest hold about 9%. This TCR derives from a man between 35 and 55 years old in good health and CMV-seropositive. The sequencing input was PBMCs.

The CDR3 nucleotides read TGTGCCTGGAGTGTTAGTAGCGGGAGGTTTGGGGAGCAGTTCTTC. Amino acids: CAWSVSSGRFGEQFF. The chain is built from TRBV30 and TRBJ2-1, with TRBD2 matching over 10 bases. Germline CDR1 GTSNPN, CDR2 SVGIG (reference sequence). V lost 0 bases and J lost 10; bases outside the gene matches: 9. The CDR3 runs 15 residues.